The 19 T cell receptor beta chains reported below all come from one sample, sequenced in a study of OX40 agonist ivuxolimab in advanced cancers. TCRdb's copy holds only in-frame clones and misses some; the assay was immunoSEQ multiplex PCR. The sample yields tens of thousands of clones, 70% to 90% seen once. Sequenced here: CD4+ or CD8+ T cells sorted from blood, sampled in a trial of the OX40 agonist ivuxolimab. Receptor source: an adult with an advanced solid tumor such as melanoma, head and neck, liver or kidney cancer.

The chain couples TRBV27 to TRBJ2-5, with 8 positions matching TRBD1. The V gene end was trimmed by 5 bases and the J gene end by 7 bases; junction bases not matched to a gene: 6. This CDR3 is built from 13 residues. The germline CDR1 and CDR2 sequences are MNHEY and SMNVEV (reference sequence). The CDR3 protein is CASSGQGEWTQYF. As DNA, the CDR3 is TGTGCCAGCAGTGGACAGGGAGAATGGACCCAGTACTTC.

The genes are TRBV9 and TRBJ1-5; 11 bases align to TRBD1. Per germline, CDR1 SGDLS and CDR2 YYNGEE. This CDR3 region has 16 residues. The junction had 8 bases not matched to a gene; V was cut back by 3 bases and J by 6 bases. The CDR3 here is CASSAGDRGDSQPQHF. CDR3 sequence (DNA): TGTGCCAGCAGCGCCGGGGACAGGGGGGATAGTCAGCCCCAGCATTTT.

This clone was seen only a few times. This rearrangement joins TRBV4-3 to TRBJ1-1; D not resolved. Between the trimmed V and J ends, which lost 0 bases and 2 bases, there was a span of 7 bases. The CDR3 sequence is 14 residues long. Germline lookup yields CDR1 LGHNA and CDR2 YSLEER. The CDR3 region is CASSQDTGNTEAFF. In nucleotides, the CDR3 is TGCGCCAGCAGCCAAGATACGGGAAACACTGAAGCTTTCTTT.

This sequence joins TRBV6-5 and TRBJ2-1, with a possible D match to TRBD1 (6 bases). The germline V gene encodes CDR1 MNHEY and CDR2 SVGAGI. Trimming left V 2 bases short and J 2 bases short, with 10 bases between. This CDR3 contains 15 residues. The CDR3 nucleotides are TGTGCCAGCAGTTACCGGGGACACACCTACAATGAGCAGTTCTTC. This codes for CASSYRGHTYNEQFF.

The V and J genes are TRBV2 and TRBJ1-2, with D possibly being TRBD1 (5 bases). V shed 3 bases and J shed 7 bases, with 15 bases lying between them. This CDR3 contains 14 residues. Germline CDR1 reads SNHLY; CDR2 reads FYNNEI. CDR3 loop: CASSESLGGSGYTF. DNA for the CDR3: TGTGCCAGCAGTGAGAGTTTGGGGGGTTCTGGCTACACCTTC.

The chain has TRBV9 and TRBJ2-2; TRBD1 matches 10 bases. The CDR3 runs 15 residues. The V and J ends lost 4 bases and 7 bases, in that order; junction bases with no gene match: 7. Germline assignment: CDR1 SGDLS and CDR2 YYNGEE. The CDR3 reads CASSQGTGEGGELFF. As DNA, the CDR3 is TGTGCCAGCAGCCAAGGGACAGGGGAGGGCGGGGAGCTGTTTTTT.

The rearrangement joins TRBV9 to TRBJ1-6; D not certain. The V end was cut by 2 bases, the J end by 9 bases, with 9 bases between. This CDR3 is built from 13 residues. The germline V gene encodes CDR1 SGDLS and CDR2 YYNGEE. This CDR3 reads CASSVSALSPLHF. The CDR3 bases are TGTGCCAGCAGCGTGTCGGCCCTTTCACCCCTCCACTTT.

In its sample, this clone was seen once. V and J are TRBV5-4 and TRBJ2-5, with a possible D match to TRBD1 (5 bases). The V and J ends lost 2 bases and 3 bases respectively, with 14 bases between them. The CDR3 consists of 15 residues. Germline V gene lookup returns CDR1 SGHNT and CDR2 YYREEE (reference sequence). The CDR3 region is CASSFPQEIKETQYF. CDR3 coding DNA: TGTGCCAGCAGCTTTCCACAGGAAATTAAAGAGACCCAGTACTTC.

The V gene is TRBV28, the J gene TRBJ2-1; D might be TRBD1 or TRBD2, each matching 5 bases. The CDR3 covers 13 residues. CDR1 is MDHEN and CDR2 is SYDVKM in the germline V gene. The V end was cut by 3 bases, the J end by 6 bases, with 9 bases between. CDR3 residues: CASSLGPRNEQFF. Here the CDR3 DNA reads TGTGCCAGCAGTTTGGGACCACGCAATGAGCAGTTCTTC.

This rearrangement joins TRBV15 to TRBJ2-2; D may match TRBD1 or TRBD2 (5 bases each). V was trimmed by 4 bases and J by 9 bases, leaving 18 bases between them. The CDR3 is made up of 15 amino acids. Germline values: CDR1 LNHNV, CDR2 YYDKDF (reference sequence). This chain's CDR3 is CATSTRDLGSRELFF. Written as DNA, the CDR3 is TGTGCCACCAGCACACGGGACCTCGGATCCCGGGAGCTGTTTTTT.

This clone was observed once. V usage is TRBV4-1 and J usage is TRBJ1-2; no clear D. Germline values: CDR1 MGHRA, CDR2 YSYEKL. This CDR3 spans 12 amino acids. The ends were cut back, 0 bases at V and 8 bases at J, with 7 bases in the middle. The CDR3 region is CASSQDRFGYTF. CDR3 nucleotides: TGCGCCAGCAGCCAAGATAGGTTCGGCTACACCTTC.

This chain's CDR3 is CAWRLTEAFF. CDR3 nucleotides: TGTGCCTGGCGCCTGACTGAAGCTTTCTTT. This chain joins TRBV30 and TRBJ1-1; no firm D call. Germline-derived CDR1 and CDR2 are GTSNPN and SVGIG (reference sequence). Trimming shortened V by 5 bases and J by 5 bases, and 6 bases separated the two germline ends. The CDR3 is 10 amino acids.

The chain recombines TRBV6-6 with TRBJ2-7; 7 bases are shared with TRBD2. Germline lookup yields CDR1 MNHNY and CDR2 SVGAGI (reference sequence). The CDR3 extends over 15 amino acids. Losses at the gene ends were 5 bases for V and 3 bases for J; bases not matched to a gene: 10. In DNA form, the CDR3 reads TGTGCCAGCAGTAACACGCCTAGCGGACTCTACGAGCAGTACTTC. It translates to CASSNTPSGLYEQYF.

V gene TRBV7-6 combines with J gene TRBJ2-2, with unresolved D. Trimming took off 4 bases at V and 0 bases at J, with 12 bases between the two ends. The CDR3 spans 16 residues. Germline CDR1 SGHVS, CDR2 FNYEAQ. CDR3 protein: CASSSRTESNTGELFF. The DNA for the CDR3 is TGTGCCAGCAGCTCTCGAACAGAGTCGAACACCGGGGAGCTGTTTTTT.

The J gene is TRBJ1-3, the V gene TRBV4-1, with D possibly being TRBD1 (5 bases). Germline V gene data show CDR1 as MGHRA and CDR2 as YSYEKL. The germline V and J ends were trimmed by 0 bases and 8 bases, with 11 bases remaining between them. This CDR3 comprises 14 residues. This CDR3 reads CASSQDARVYTIYF. CDR3 nucleotide sequence: TGCGCCAGCAGCCAAGATGCCAGGGTATACACCATATATTTT.

The chain is built from TRBV11-3 and TRBJ2-7; 7 nucleotides align to TRBD1. There are 13 residues in the CDR3. J lost 3 bases, V lost 5 bases, and 4 bases had no gene match. Germline CDR1 is SGHNT and CDR2 is YENEEA. The chain's CDR3 is CASSPTGDYEQYF. The CDR3 nucleotides read TGTGCCAGCAGCCCAACAGGGGACTACGAGCAGTACTTC.

This chain uses TRBV20-1 with TRBJ1-1; D uncertain. Trimming pared 0 bases from V and 7 bases from J, leaving 3 bases between. The length of the CDR3 is 10 residues. Germline lookup yields CDR1 DFQATT and CDR2 SNEGSKA (reference sequence). CDR3 DNA: TGCAGTGCTAGAGATTTTGAAGCTTTCTTT. This codes for CSARDFEAFF.

The J gene is TRBJ2-2, the V gene TRBV13; 7 bases align to TRBD1. The CDR3 length is 16 residues. Germline assignment: CDR1 PRHDT and CDR2 FYEKMQ (reference sequence). The V gene end was trimmed by 6 bases and the J gene end by 0 bases; junction bases not matched to a gene: 7. The CDR3: CASSFSGTANTGELFF. The CDR3 coding sequence is TGTGCCAGCAGTTTCTCCGGGACAGCGAACACCGGGGAGCTGTTTTTT.

V usage is TRBV30 and J usage is TRBJ2-7, with 7 positions matching TRBD1. This CDR3 has 14 residues. Germline loops: CDR1 GTSNPN, CDR2 SVGIG (reference sequence). Losses at the gene ends were 0 bases for V and 6 bases for J; bases not matched to a gene: 8. The CDR3 DNA reads as TGTGCCTGGAGTGTATTGGCAGGGGGTAGCGAGCAGTACTTC. The encoded protein is CAWSVLAGGSEQYF. The whole variable domain, remainder taken from reference TRBV30 and TRBJ2-7, is SQTIHQWPATLVQPVGSPLSLECTVEGTSNPNLYWYRQAAGRGLQLLFYSVGIGQISSEVPQNLSASRPQDRQFILSSKKLLLSDSGFYLCAWSVLAGGSEQYFGPGTRLTVT.